These T cell receptor beta chains were read from a single sample in a study of CD8 T cells in cerebrospinal fluid in Alzheimer's disease. Using the 10x single-cell sequencing reads, TCRdb records one entry per CDR3 protein without DNA. This table holds about 1,400 distinct CDR3 sequences. Sequencing was carried out using cerebrospinal fluid. These receptors all come from a human donor with mild cognitive impairment. Each CDR3 is given with its conserved first and last residue. Expanded clones are given a class, and other clones once, few, many or no size at all.

v_call: TRBV6-6; clone_size: medium-sized; j_call: TRBJ1-6; cdr3_aa: CASSYVDSPLHF
v_call: TRBV19; clone_size: medium-sized; j_call: TRBJ1-5; cdr3_aa: CASSKPGNQPQHF
v_call: TRBV3-1; clone_size: medium-sized; j_call: TRBJ2-5; cdr3_aa: CASSQDLGRRETQYF
v_call: TRBV6-1; clone_size: medium-sized; j_call: TRBJ2-1; cdr3_aa: CASSPRTSGGLSYNEQFF
v_call: TRBV27; clone_size: medium-sized; j_call: TRBJ2-2; cdr3_aa: CASSLLAGVPGELFF
v_call: TRBV7-2; clone_size: medium-sized; j_call: TRBJ1-5; cdr3_aa: CASSLEQGLNQPQHF
v_call: TRBV18; clone_size: large; j_call: TRBJ1-5; cdr3_aa: CASSPNGTGSFSNQPQHF
v_call: TRBV5-4; clone_size: medium-sized; j_call: TRBJ1-1; cdr3_aa: CASSPKPGGEAFF
v_call: TRBV5-1; clone_size: large; j_call: TRBJ2-3; cdr3_aa: CASSPLAGGPGDTQYF
v_call: TRBV2; clone_size: medium-sized; j_call: TRBJ1-5; cdr3_aa: CASSEEGWGAESNQPQHF
v_call: TRBV19; clone_size: medium-sized; j_call: TRBJ2-2; cdr3_aa: CASSKRDTRTGVGELFF
v_call: TRBV7-2; clone_size: NA; j_call: TRBJ2-5; cdr3_aa: CASSGRRAGDRQETQYF
v_call: TRBV27; clone_size: medium-sized; j_call: TRBJ2-5; cdr3_aa: CASSRNRAQGETQYF
v_call: TRBV14; clone_size: NA; j_call: TRBJ2-3; cdr3_aa: CASSPTEWPDTQYF
v_call: TRBV7-9; clone_size: large; j_call: TRBJ1-3; cdr3_aa: CASSLAGGGNTIYF
v_call: TRBV18; clone_size: medium-sized; j_call: TRBJ2-3; cdr3_aa: CASSQRLAGDTDTQYF
v_call: TRBV19; clone_size: medium-sized; j_call: TRBJ1-5; cdr3_aa: CASMEGDRVAQPQHF
v_call: TRBV6-2/TRBV6-3; clone_size: large; j_call: TRBJ2-7; cdr3_aa: CASRRTGGDYEQYF
v_call: TRBV19; clone_size: NA; j_call: TRBJ1-6; cdr3_aa: CASRNRESSSPLHF
v_call: TRBV4-2; clone_size: medium-sized; j_call: TRBJ1-1; cdr3_aa: CASSYHTRTGVTKGEAFF
v_call: TRBV19; clone_size: medium-sized; j_call: TRBJ2-7; cdr3_aa: CASKMGTTAGEQYF
v_call: TRBV6-2/TRBV6-3; clone_size: medium-sized; j_call: TRBJ1-1; cdr3_aa: CASRKGTGGTEAFF